This T cell receptor (beta chain) was identified during a study of cytomegalovirus exposure and HLA in healthy donors. At the level of the study: Inside one of the first data releases sat about 91 million unique TCRs taken from HLA-typed donors.

Findings of the study overall: In vitro work confirmed that a few CMV-associated chains recognize CMV antigens.

Deletions cut 8 bases from V and 3 bases from J, with 20 bases between. Germline loops: CDR1 KGHSH, CDR2 LQKENI. CDR3 length: 15 residues. This clone was seen just once. The antigen is undetermined. The PCR made use of 60 Vbeta and 13 Jbeta primers. Clones were sequenced by immunoSEQ multiplex PCR, and TCRdb holds only the in-frame ones, with some missing. The data contain over 200,000 clones, roughly 82% of them seen just once; the ten biggest clones take up roughly 5%. This chain joins TRBV18 and TRBJ2-7; weak D call: TRBD1 (6 bases). The sequence derives from a woman in her forties in good health and CMV-seropositive. Material: PBMCs. Written as DNA, the CDR3 is TGTGCCAGCACGTTCCCGGGGACATCTAGCTACGAGCAGTACTTC. This encodes CASTFPGTSSYEQYF.